Following are 19 T cell receptor beta chains from one sample sequenced in a study of blood T cells in healthy people across ages. A second PCR of roughly 6 to 12 cycles used a sample-barcoded 5' primer and a J-beta primer mix. MiXCR, run by TCRdb on the 5' RACE reads, gives a single entry per CDR3 protein. The table includes about 680,000 distinct CDR3 sequences, 49% detected once. Material for sequencing was blood. The receptors come from a woman aged 60 to 75 in good health.

The table lists this clonotype with a few counts. This chain uses TRBV20-1 with TRBJ2-3; 15 bases map to TRBD2. CDR1 is DFQATT, CDR2 SNEGSKA, per germline (reference sequence). The CDR3 runs 17 residues. V trimming: 0 bases; J trimming: 3 bases; junction bases outside the gene matches: 4. The DNA of the CDR3 is TGCAGTGCTAGAGATACAGGGACTAGCGGGAGGACAGATACGCAGTATTTT. As protein: CSARDTGTSGRTDTQYF.

This clonotype was seen only once. This rearrangement joins TRBV20-1 to TRBJ1-2, with 8 bases matching TRBD1. CDR1 and CDR2 (germline): DFQATT, SNEGSKA (reference sequence). V trimming: 5 bases; J trimming: 7 bases; junction bases outside the gene matches: 15. This CDR3 comprises 15 residues. CDR3 loop: CSAPRTGKEGSGYTF. The CDR3 DNA reads as TGCAGTGCTCCAAGGACAGGGAAAGAGGGCAGTGGCTACACCTTC.

In its sample, this clonotype was seen a few times. The chain is built from TRBV20-1 and TRBJ2-3; 13 nucleotides agree with TRBD2. Germline trimming cut 2 bases from V and 4 bases from J; bases unmatched to any gene: 12. CDR1 and CDR2 from the germline V gene are DFQATT and SNEGSKA (reference sequence). The CDR3 is 18 amino acids. CDR3 in DNA: TGCAGTGCTAGACCAATCCCTACTAGCGGGAGGGCCTCAGATACGCAGTATTTT. It specifies CSARPIPTSGRASDTQYF.

The J gene is TRBJ1-4, the V gene TRBV15, with 11 bases fitting TRBD1. Losses at the gene ends were 2 bases for V and 6 bases for J; bases not matched to a gene: 2. CDR3 length: 15 residues. In germline, CDR1 is LNHNV, CDR2 YYDKDF (reference sequence). CDR3 in amino acids: CATSRRTGGYEKLFF. The CDR3 DNA reads TGTGCCACCAGCAGACGGACAGGGGGCTATGAAAAACTGTTTTTT.

This clonotype was detected ten times or more. The genes are TRBV7-2 and TRBJ2-4, with 16 bases aligning to TRBD2. The germline gives CDR1 SGHTA, CDR2 FQGNSA. The CDR3 loop spans 17 amino acids. V gave up 2 bases and J gave up 8 bases; unmatched junction bases: 6. The CDR3, as DNA: TGTGCCAGCAGCTTAAGGGGACTAGCGGGAGGGGTGGACATTCAGTACTTC. This encodes CASSLRGLAGGVDIQYF.

CDR3: CASSQSRSSVGEQYF. CDR3 sequence (DNA): TGCGCCAGCAGCCAATCCAGGTCTTCGGTGGGCGAGCAGTACTTC. The chain employs TRBV4-3 and TRBJ2-7; no clear D. The V end lost 2 bases, the J end lost 6 bases, and 17 bases lay between the germline ends. The CDR3 runs to 15 residues. CDR1 is LGHNA, CDR2 YSLEER, per germline.

The V gene is TRBV9, the J gene TRBJ1-6; D possibly corresponds to TRBD1 (5 bases). The CDR3 is 15 residues long. V was shortened by 4 bases and J by 9 bases, with 17 bases between the two germline ends. The germline V gene encodes CDR1 SGDLS and CDR2 YYNGEE. DNA for the CDR3: TGTGCCAGCAGCACCACCGGGACGCCAGGTTCACCCCTCCACTTT. Translating gives CASSTTGTPGSPLHF.

This clonotype was recorded many times. The V and J genes are TRBV6-5 and TRBJ2-5; perhaps D is TRBD1 or TRBD2 (5 bases each). Germline V lookup: CDR1 MNHEY, CDR2 SVGAGI. V shed 8 bases and J shed 4 bases, with 5 bases lying between them. The CDR3 runs to 10 residues. The DNA of the CDR3 is TGTGCCAGCGGGGGAGAGACCCAGTACTTC. Translation gives CASGGETQYF.

The V call is TRBV7-2, the J call TRBJ2-1, with TRBD2 matching 8 bases. The CDR3 length is 15 residues. Trimming at V came to 5 bases and at J to 6 bases, leaving 9 bases not matched to a gene. From germline, CDR1 is SGHTA and CDR2 FQGNSA. The CDR3 reads CASSVVGGRTNEQFF. In DNA, the CDR3 is TGTGCCAGCAGCGTGGTGGGCGGGAGGACCAATGAGCAGTTCTTC.

The rearrangement uses TRBV7-9 and TRBJ2-4, with D unresolved. The closer fit of TRBJ2-7 to the DNA end suggests the J call may be wrong. This CDR3 contains 14 residues. Germline V gives CDR1 SEHNR, CDR2 FQNEAQ (reference sequence). CDR3 bases: TGTGCCAGCGTCAGAACTCCTAGCTCCTACGAGCAGTACTTC. Protein product: CASVRTPSSYEQYF.

As regards this clonotype: A read error is likely, as this CDR3 ends without the conserved phenylalanine or tryptophan. This rearrangement joins TRBV14 to TRBJ2-7, with D perhaps matching TRBD1 or TRBD2 (5 bases each). The CDR3 runs 15 residues. Looked up from germline, CDR1 is SGHDN and CDR2 is FVKESK. Between the trimmed V and J ends, which lost 1 base and 1 base, there was a span of 11 bases. The DNA of the CDR3 is TGTGCCAGCAGCCAAGTCGGGACCCTGTCCTACGAGCAGTACTTG. It specifies CASSQVGTLSYEQYL.

The sample holds many counts of this clonotype. This chain links TRBV9 with TRBJ2-1; D ambiguous. Trimming removed 0 bases from V and 3 bases from J, with 10 bases in between. CDR1 SGDLS and CDR2 YYNGEE come from the germline V gene. The CDR3 is 15 residues long. The CDR3 nucleotides are TGTGCCAGCAGCGTAGAAAAAGAGGTCTACAATGAGCAGTTCTTC. As protein: CASSVEKEVYNEQFF.

CDR3 nucleotide sequence: TGTGCCAGCAGAGGAGTTTCAGCGGATGAAAAACTGTTTTTT. Protein: CASRGVSADEKLFF. The chain has TRBV7-9 and TRBJ1-4; no reliable D call. The V and J ends lost 6 bases and 6 bases respectively, with 14 bases between them. Germline lookup yields CDR1 SEHNR and CDR2 FQNEAQ (reference sequence). This CDR3 is 14 amino acids long.

The chain employs TRBV2 and TRBJ2-7; D perhaps matches TRBD2 (5 bases). This CDR3 has 15 amino acids. Per germline, CDR1 SNHLY and CDR2 FYNNEI. Between the trimmed V and J ends, which lost 3 bases and 6 bases, there was a span of 18 bases. The CDR3 DNA is TGTGCCAGCAGTGAGAGGGCCGCCATCGGCGGCGAGCAGTACTTC. Translation: CASSERAAIGGEQYF.

The genes are TRBV6-2 or TRBV6-3 and TRBJ2-4; 12 positions agree with TRBD2. With 8 bases clipped from V and 9 bases from J, the junction kept 14 bases outside the gene matches. This CDR3 contains 16 residues. Germline V lookup: CDR1 MNHEY, CDR2 SVGEGT. As DNA, the CDR3 is TGTGCCAGCTCTCCTGGGGCTAGCGGGAGGGTCAGCATTCAGTACTTC. Its protein is CASSPGASGRVSIQYF.

The chain carries TRBV27 and TRBJ2-3; D not resolved. The V and J ends lost 4 bases and 9 bases respectively, with 17 bases between them. The CDR3 covers 14 residues. Germline V gene sequence: CDR1 MNHEY, CDR2 SMNVEV (reference sequence). The CDR3 spells CASSSYSQGGTQYF. The CDR3 nucleotides read TGTGCCAGCAGTTCCTATTCCCAAGGTGGAACGCAGTATTTT.

The J gene is TRBJ2-5, the V gene TRBV5-1; TRBD1 matches at 8 bases. Germline CDR1 reads SGHRS; CDR2 reads YFSETQ. The CDR3 runs to 14 residues. V lost 4 bases, J lost 3 bases, and 5 bases stayed unmatched. The CDR3 DNA follows: TGCGCCAGCAGCCCGGGACAGGCGAAAGAGACCCAGTACTTC. This gives the protein CASSPGQAKETQYF.

The chain has TRBV5-1 and TRBJ2-7; the D call may be TRBD1 or TRBD2 (5 bases each). V was cut by 4 bases and J by 7 bases, with 15 bases left in between. This CDR3 has 13 residues. Germline CDR1 reads SGHRS; CDR2 reads YFSETQ. CDR3 residues: CASSVPGRREQYF. The CDR3 nucleotides are TGCGCCAGCAGCGTCCCAGGGCGGAGGGAGCAGTACTTC.

This chain uses TRBV20-1 with TRBJ2-7; D remains unclear. CDR1 is DFQATT, CDR2 SNEGSKA, per germline (reference sequence). The length of the CDR3 is 12 residues. Trimming cost V 6 bases and J 5 bases, with 14 bases left between them. Here the CDR3 reads CSAPWLQDEQYF. For the CDR3, the DNA is TGCAGTGCCCCCTGGCTGCAGGACGAGCAGTACTTC.